A selection of T cell receptor beta chains follows, all from one sample in a study of cytomegalovirus exposure and HLA in healthy donors. Only in-frame clones appear in the TCRdb table, and some are missing; sequencing was by immunoSEQ multiplex PCR. The sample carries roughly 100,000 clones, approximately 82% recorded once. Sequenced material: PBMCs. These receptor sequences come from a man aged 40-55 years in good health and CMV-seropositive. Each CDR3 is given with its conserved first and last residue. D genes are given only for firm matches. Clone size is stated in some rows and not others, as once, few, many or a class when expanded.

j_call v_call d_call clone_size cdr3_aa cdr3_nt
TRBJ1-2 TRBV18 - - CASSHREGGYTF TGTGCCAGCTCCCATCGAGAGGGTGGCTACACCTTC
TRBJ2-3 TRBV7-3 TRBD2 - CASSLGGLAGGTDTQYF TGTGCCAGCAGCTTAGGGGGACTAGCGGGGGGCACAGATACGCAGTATTTT
TRBJ1-2 TRBV7-9 - - CASSVNRWGYTF TGTGCCAGCAGCGTAAACAGGTGGGGCTACACCTTC
TRBJ2-2 TRBV27 TRBD2 - CASTFRSLGLAENTGELFF TGTGCCAGCACTTTCCGCTCCCTTGGGCTAGCGGAGAACACCGGGGAGCTGTTTTTT
TRBJ2-7 TRBV11-2 - - CASSLVAVGSYEQYF TGTGCCAGCAGCTTAGTGGCAGTTGGTTCCTACGAGCAGTACTTC
TRBJ1-1 TRBV7-3 TRBD1 few CASSEYRGTKAFF TGTGCCAGCAGCGAGTACAGGGGGACCAAAGCTTTCTTT
TRBJ2-1 TRBV5-1 - few CASSLGVGGNEQFF TGCGCCAGCAGCTTGGGGGTAGGGGGTAATGAGCAGTTCTTC
TRBJ2-7 TRBV6-6 TRBD1 - CASSLGAGGKLDEQYF TGTGCCAGCAGTTTAGGGGCAGGGGGTAAGCTGGACGAGCAGTACTTC
TRBJ2-1 TRBV18 TRBD2 - CASSPLAADYNEQFF TGTGCCAGCTCACCCCTAGCGGCCGACTACAATGAGCAGTTCTTC
TRBJ2-3 TRBV9 - - CASSGPGGSTDTQYF TGTGCCAGCAGCGGCCCCGGCGGCAGCACAGATACGCAGTATTTT
TRBJ2-5 TRBV10-2 TRBD1 - CASRGAGQGKKETQYF TGCGCCAGCAGGGGCGCGGGACAGGGGAAAAAAGAGACCCAGTACTTC
TRBJ2-1 TRBV19 TRBD2 - CASSIFLRLAGGSSYNEQFF TGTGCCAGTAGTATATTTTTAAGGCTAGCGGGGGGGAGCTCCTACAATGAGCAGTTCTTC
TRBJ1-2 TRBV30 - few CAWDSDRLYGYTF TGTGCCTGGGACAGCGACCGCCTCTATGGCTACACCTTC
TRBJ1-2 TRBV7-2 - - CASSSGLYGGYTF TGTGCCAGCAGCTCGGGTTTATACGGCGGCTACACCTTC
TRBJ1-6 TRBV6-6 - - CASSLDRNSPLHF TGTGCCAGCAGTCTAGACAGAAATTCACCCCTCCACTTT
TRBJ2-7 TRBV19 TRBD1 - CATQRAPGQGSYEQYF TGTGCCACCCAGAGGGCTCCGGGACAGGGAAGCTACGAGCAGTACTTC